This T cell receptor (beta chain) was captured by sequencing in a study of blood T cell repertoires in COVID-19 (dated by TCRdb to 2020 to 2021). Looking at the study overall: The collaborator samples originated in the United States, Italy and Spain and spanned the acute and convalescent phases of COVID-19. The material from the prospective study consisted of cDNA or gDNA derived from T cells, B-cell-depleted T cells, or PBMCs. Subjects who had been exposed to COVID-19, were actively infected with it, or had recovered from it provided the deeply sampled blood TCRbeta repertoires that made up the dataset. The repertoires were made available in a free public database intended to serve as a resource for research on the immune response to SARS-CoV-2. The samples were drawn from the first 160 participants of the ongoing ImmuneRACE study and from 1,200 or so subjects provided by 6 global collaborators. Nearly every sample came with metadata listing a de-identified subject ID, COVID-19 status, age in years and sex. Where available, HLA class I and class II types were obtained from metadata supplied by the sample provider rather than from assay-based typing. Here is what the overall study found, with its caveats: Clinical and demographic metadata were provided uncurated, with the amount varying by source and participant.

Via the germline V gene, CDR1 is SNHLY and CDR2 FYNNEI. After removal of 6 bases from V and 6 bases from J, the junction retains 9 bases not matched to a gene. Inclusive of the bounding cysteine and phenylalanine, the CDR3 is 16 residues long. CDR3 DNA only is kept here, 48 bases in frame from base 1. Comment on this clone: It lacks a known antigen. No much larger clonotype is one base removed from it; base qualities were not supplied.

TCRbeta CDR3 regions were amplified from genomic DNA by means of the immunoSEQ Assay, a bias-controlled multiplex PCR. On the authors' methods: The number of nucleated cells in each sample was estimated by amplification of reference gene primers within the assay. Sequence reads were collapsed and filtered to measure the absolute abundance of every unique TCRbeta CDR3 rearrangement. For each sample, productive Simpson clonality was calculated as the square root of Simpson's diversity index over productive rearrangements. Drawn from immuneACCESS, this table holds only the in-frame rearrangements with V and J called that TCRdb kept. Clones are partly lost; checked studies trace under half to an unresolved V gene and leave the rest unexplained. V and J calls and clone size follow that table, whereas D and trimming were derived from the DNA. For this sample there are around 310,000 clones; approximately 89% appear just once. Of the sample, around a tenth is held by the ten largest clones.

Enrolling through a virtual design, the prospective study's participants ranged in age from roughly 18 to 95 years and lived across some 23 United States geographic areas. Cohort assignment in the prospective study relied on participant-reported clinical history from a screening survey and a study questionnaire. ImmuneRACE Cohort 3 recovered participants were defined by two consecutive negative NP/OP PCR tests, healthcare professional clearance, or symptom resolution. In the prospective study, mobile phlebotomists collected whole blood, serum and a nasopharyngeal or oropharyngeal swab from each participant. Prospective study participants could optionally give additional blood draws and questionnaires over a roughly 2-month period. Before DNA extraction, blood samples from the prospective study were shipped at room temperature or frozen.

The V and J segments used are TRBV2 and TRBJ2-1, with 12 central nucleotides matching TRBD2. Sequencing input: PBMCs or T cells enriched from blood (not recorded which). This clonotype was sampled from a middle-aged woman who had recovered from COVID-19. CDR3 protein: CASRLTSGRISNEQFF. The DNA is TGTGCCAGCAGACTCACTAGCGGGAGGATCTCCAATGAGCAGTTCTTC. This CDR3, with the reference TRBV2 and TRBJ2-1 proteins standing in past its ends, gives the full variable domain EPEVTQTPSHQVTQMGQEVILRCVPISNHLYFYWYRQILGQKVEFLVSFYNNEISEKSEIFDDQFSVERPDGSNFTLKIRSTKLEDSAMYFCASRLTSGRISNEQFFGPGTRLTVL.